Listed below are T cell receptor beta chains from one sample, sequenced in a study of control samples from healthy donors and cancer patients. TCRdb's copy holds only in-frame clones and misses some; the assay was immunoSEQ multiplex PCR. This sample yields 40,000 or so clones, of which 80% to 90% are seen a single time; about 22% belongs to the top ten. Source material: PBMCs. The receptors come from a woman aged 60 to 75 with lung cancer. The CDR3 runs from the conserved cysteine through the conserved F or W.

TRBV25-1	TRBJ1-1	CASSEPRGFETGEAFF
TRBV4-1	TRBJ1-1	CASSQEGVMNTEAFF
TRBV10-2	TRBJ1-2	CASSDRTANFYGYTF
TRBV7-2	TRBJ2-1	CASSLGSGSYNEQFF
TRBV6-4	TRBJ2-1	CASAPASSYNEQFF
TRBV5-6	TRBJ1-6	CASSLQRTGSYNSPLHF
TRBV10-2	TRBJ1-2	CASSDPSTYGYTF
TRBV13	TRBJ2-7	CASGPSSGSNEQYF
TRBV27	TRBJ1-1	CASSLTGWGTEAFF
TRBV5-1	TRBJ2-7	CASSLGKDRPPYF
TRBV11-2	TRBJ1-4	CASSPPGEPNEKLFF
TRBV5-1	TRBJ2-3	CASSLEGTQYF
TRBV18	TRBJ1-1	CASSPQTSGSGGTEAFF
TRBV7-3	TRBJ2-1	CASSQHSSYNEQFF
TRBV7-8	TRBJ1-1	CASSLRDRGSNTEAFF
TRBV7-3	TRBJ2-3	CASSLRVAPDTQYF
TRBV4-1	TRBJ2-5	CASSQGNAETQYF
TRBV7-2	TRBJ1-3	CATKVAGGNTIYF
TRBV6-5	TRBJ2-1	CASSYSASGSYNEQFF
TRBV27	TRBJ1-1	CASTLELGGEAFF
TRBV29-1	TRBJ2-5	CSVGIFGETQYF
TRBV11-2	TRBJ1-2	CASSLATYSQGESRGYTF
TRBV10-1	TRBJ2-3	CASSPGLAAHTDTQYF
TRBV9	TRBJ1-2	CASSVQQGAPDF
TRBV29-1	TRBJ2-3	CSVLTGGGTDTQYF
TRBV19	TRBJ2-1	CASSQRLPFSEQFF
TRBV7-9	TRBJ1-6	CASSLEGGSPLHF
TRBV7-8	TRBJ2-3	CASSLIGASTDTQYF
TRBV6-5	TRBJ1-2	CASAPTGTAENGYTF
TRBV12-3/TRBV12-4	TRBJ2-1	CASSFYDEQFF
TRBV30	TRBJ1-1	CAWRKGGGMNTEAFF
TRBV7-8	TRBJ2-1	CASSSDSLEQFF
TRBV27	TRBJ2-1	CASSPETSGAYNEQFF
TRBV4-2	TRBJ2-1	CASSPRTSESDNEQFF
TRBV7-6	TRBJ2-3	CASSSSGLITDTQYF
TRBV5-1	TRBJ2-2	CASSFGTGSTGELFF
TRBV10-2	TRBJ2-1	CASTGRGSYNEQFF
TRBV6-5	TRBJ2-7	CASTLTGATEQYF
TRBV5-1	TRBJ2-2	CASSRGQSNTGELFF
TRBV21-1	TRBJ2-1	CASSKLDRSNYNEQFF
TRBV7-8	TRBJ1-5	CASSYLPGQGGRGNQPQHF
TRBV6-2/TRBV6-3	TRBJ2-7	CASSPGTSVSEQYF
TRBV2	TRBJ2-5	CASEGGARGTQYF
TRBV6-6	TRBJ1-2	CASTYSAGGAGYTF
TRBV5-1	TRBJ2-1	CASSLGRDGTGKQFF
TRBV3-1/TRBV3-2	TRBJ1-4	CASSSWDRGSANEKLFF
TRBV30	TRBJ1-3	CAWSVSRPNTIYF
TRBV10-2	TRBJ1-5	CASRLPGTDQPQHF
TRBV19	TRBJ1-2	CASRDRGGVNYGYTF
TRBV15	TRBJ1-1	CATSGRHPTEAFF
TRBV6-5	TRBJ1-2	CASSYSTGVYGYTF
TRBV6-5	TRBJ2-6	CATFGGGSGANVLTF
TRBV27	TRBJ2-7	CASKGVTSGAYEQYYF
TRBV5-6	TRBJ1-2	CASSLVDTYTYGYTF
TRBV5-1	TRBJ1-4	CASSTQPRGLDEKLFF
TRBV12-3/TRBV12-4	TRBJ1-3	CAISGSGNTIYF
TRBV7-6	TRBJ1-1	CASSLGGGQTLNTEAFF
TRBV2	TRBJ2-1	CASSRDGRSSYNEQFF
TRBV29-1	TRBJ2-7	CSVIFGAKGYEQYF
TRBV4-1	TRBJ2-1	CASSQDRLAGQNEQFF